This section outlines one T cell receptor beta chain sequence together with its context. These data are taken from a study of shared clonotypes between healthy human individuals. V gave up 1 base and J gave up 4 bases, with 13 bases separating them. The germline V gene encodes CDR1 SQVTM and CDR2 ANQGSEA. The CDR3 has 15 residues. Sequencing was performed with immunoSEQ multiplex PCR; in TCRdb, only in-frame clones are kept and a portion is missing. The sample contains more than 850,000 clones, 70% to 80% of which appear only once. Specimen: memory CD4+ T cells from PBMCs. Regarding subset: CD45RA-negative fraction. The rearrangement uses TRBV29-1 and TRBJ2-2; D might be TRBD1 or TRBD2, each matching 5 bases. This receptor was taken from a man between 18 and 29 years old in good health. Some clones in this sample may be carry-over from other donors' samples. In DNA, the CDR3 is TGCAGCGTTGAAGGAGGGGCTTTGGGCACCGGGGAGCTGTTTTTT. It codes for CSVEGGALGTGELFF.